Below, 9 T cell receptor beta chains from the same sample are listed, as sequenced in a study of Graves' ophthalmopathy and Graves' hyperthyroidism. RNA transcripts yielded amplified TCR beta CDR3 regions. Second-round multiplex PCR came after first-round RT-PCR with HTBI primers. Via MiXCR, TCRdb re-called the multiplex PCR reads, giving one row per CDR3 protein. The sample holds over a million distinct CDR3 sequences, about 38% seen once. The sample comprised peripheral blood or thyroid tissue (not recorded which). These receptors all come from an adult man with Graves' hyperthyroidism.

The genes are TRBV9 and TRBJ2-5; a weak D match, TRBD2 (6 bases). The germline V and J ends were trimmed by 3 bases and 5 bases, with 14 bases remaining between them. The CDR3 spans 14 residues. Germline lookup yields CDR1 SGDLS and CDR2 YYNGEE. The CDR3 sequence: CASSAPGVMETQYF. The CDR3 DNA is TGTGCCAGCAGCGCCCCGGGGGTCATGGAGACCCAGTACTTC.

This clonotype was seen more than once but under ten times. CDR3 residues: CSQDGGSGANVLTF. The CDR3 coding sequence is TGCAGCCAAGATGGGGGCTCTGGGGCCAACGTCCTGACTTTC. This chain joins TRBV29-1 and TRBJ2-6; perhaps D is TRBD1 or TRBD2 (5 bases each). CDR1 SQVTM and CDR2 ANQGSEA come from the germline V gene. The CDR3 is 14 amino acids. The V end lost 8 bases, the J end lost 0 bases, and 11 bases lay between the germline ends.

This clonotype has a handful of counts. The gene calls are TRBV4-1 and TRBJ1-2; D is perhaps TRBD1 (5 bases). V dropped 0 bases and J dropped 4 bases, with 18 bases sitting between them. The CDR3 length is 17 residues. Germline CDR1 reads MGHRA; CDR2 reads YSYEKL. CDR3 loop: CASSQDLGQGRGYGYTF. CDR3 coding DNA: TGCGCCAGCAGCCAAGATCTCGGTCAGGGAAGGGGCTATGGCTACACCTTC.

The gene calls are TRBV19 and TRBJ1-2, with D hard to call. CDR1 is LNHDA, CDR2 SQIVND, per germline (reference sequence). This CDR3 has 15 amino acids. V dropped 5 bases and J dropped 2 bases, with 15 bases sitting between them. CDR3 DNA: TGTGCCAGTAGTGCCGACACGGAATCCAACTATGGCTACACCTTC. Amino acid sequence: CASSADTESNYGYTF.

V usage is TRBV10-3 and J usage is TRBJ1-6, with TRBD1 matching over 8 bases. From germline, CDR1 is ENHRY and CDR2 SYGVKD. The J segment lost 5 bases and the V segment lost 3 bases, leaving 3 bases of the junction unmatched. The CDR3 is 15 residues long. This CDR3 reads CAISDRTGNNSPLHF. Written as DNA, the CDR3 is TGTGCCATCAGTGACAGGACAGGGAATAATTCACCCCTCCACTTT.

The V and J genes are TRBV19 and TRBJ2-1, with 13 bases aligning to TRBD2. The germline CDR1 and CDR2 sequences are LNHDA and SQIVND (reference sequence). The CDR3 runs to 15 residues. V was pared by 3 bases and J by 8 bases, with 4 bases of the junction left unmatched. CDR3 residues: CASSITTSGGYEQFF. The CDR3 nucleotides read TGTGCCAGTAGTATTACGACTAGCGGGGGGTATGAGCAGTTCTTC.

The V and J genes are TRBV20-1 and TRBJ1-5, with D perhaps TRBD1 (5 bases). CDR3 length equals 15 residues. V was cut by 1 base and J by 0 bases, with 10 bases left in between. CDR1 is DFQATT and CDR2 is SNEGSKA in the germline V gene (reference sequence). The CDR3 nucleotides read TGCAGTGCTAGAGGCGACAGTCATAGCAATCAGCCCCAGCATTTT. Its protein is CSARGDSHSNQPQHF.

This chain uses TRBV15 with TRBJ2-5, with D perhaps matching TRBD2 (8 bases). This CDR3 has 15 amino acids. The germline CDR1 and CDR2 sequences are LNHNV and YYDKDF (reference sequence). The V gene lost 5 bases and the J gene lost 2 bases, with 15 bases spanning the gap. The CDR3 loop reads CATSPGGLEQETQYF. The CDR3 region has the DNA TGTGCCACCAGCCCAGGGGGACTAGAGCAAGAGACCCAGTACTTC. Full variable domain (remainder filled in from reference TRBV15 and TRBJ2-5): DAMVIQNPRYQVTQFGKPVTLSCSQTLNHNVMYWYQQKSSQAPKLLFHYYDKDFNNEADTPDNFQSRRPNTSFCFLDIRSPGLGDTAMYLCATSPGGLEQETQYFGPGTRLLVL.

With regard to this clonotype: This may arise from a read error, as a much more abundant clone is one base away. The gene calls are TRBV20-1 and TRBJ1-5; 8 bases map to TRBD1. CDR3 size: 16 residues. The junction had 7 bases not matched to a gene; V was cut back by 3 bases and J by 0 bases. Germline CDR1 reads DFQATT; CDR2 reads SNEGSKA (reference sequence). In DNA form, the CDR3 reads TGCAGTGCTAGGCACAGGGGGATAACTAGCAATCAGCCCCAGCATTTT. This gives the protein CSARHRGITSNQPQHF.